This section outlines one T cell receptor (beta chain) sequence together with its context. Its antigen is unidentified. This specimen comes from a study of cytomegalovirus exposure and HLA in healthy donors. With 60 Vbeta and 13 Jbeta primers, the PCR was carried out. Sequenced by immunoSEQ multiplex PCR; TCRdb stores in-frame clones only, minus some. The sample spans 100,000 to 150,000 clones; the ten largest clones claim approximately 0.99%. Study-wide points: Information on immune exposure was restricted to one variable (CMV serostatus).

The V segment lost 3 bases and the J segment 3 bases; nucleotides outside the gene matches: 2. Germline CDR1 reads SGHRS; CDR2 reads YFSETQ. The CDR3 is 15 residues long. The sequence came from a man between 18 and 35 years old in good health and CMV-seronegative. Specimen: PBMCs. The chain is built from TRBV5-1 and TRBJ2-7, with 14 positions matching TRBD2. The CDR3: CASSYGLAGGYEQYF. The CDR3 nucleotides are TGCGCCAGCAGCTACGGACTAGCGGGGGGCTACGAGCAGTACTTC.